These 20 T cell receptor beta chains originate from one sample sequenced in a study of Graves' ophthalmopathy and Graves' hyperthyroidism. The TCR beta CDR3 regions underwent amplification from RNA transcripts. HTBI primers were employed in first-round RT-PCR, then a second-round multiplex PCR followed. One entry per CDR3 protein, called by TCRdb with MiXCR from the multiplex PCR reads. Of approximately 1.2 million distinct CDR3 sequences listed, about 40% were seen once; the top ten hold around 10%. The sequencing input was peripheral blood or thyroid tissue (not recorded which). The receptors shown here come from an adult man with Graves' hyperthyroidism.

CDR3 in amino acids: CASSPFGGSEQYF. Here the CDR3 DNA reads TGTGCCAGCAGCCCTTTTGGGGGATCCGAGCAGTACTTC. This chain connects TRBV7-8 to TRBJ2-7; either TRBD1 or TRBD2 may fit D (5 bases each). V lost 5 bases, J lost 6 bases, and 14 bases lay in between. The CDR3 contains 13 residues. The V gene's germline CDR1 is SGHVS and CDR2 FQNEAQ.

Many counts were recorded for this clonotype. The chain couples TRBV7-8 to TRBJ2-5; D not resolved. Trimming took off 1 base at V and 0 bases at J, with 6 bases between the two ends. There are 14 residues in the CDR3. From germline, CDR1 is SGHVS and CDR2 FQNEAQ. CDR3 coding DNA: TGTGCCAGCAGCTTAGTGCGGTACCAAGAGACCCAGTACTTC. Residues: CASSLVRYQETQYF.

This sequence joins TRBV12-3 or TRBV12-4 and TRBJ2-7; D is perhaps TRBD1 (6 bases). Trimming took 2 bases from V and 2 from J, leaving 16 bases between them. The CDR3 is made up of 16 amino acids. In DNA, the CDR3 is TGTGCCAGCAGTTTAACAGGGTCAATCACAACCTACGAGCAGTACTTC. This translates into CASSLTGSITTYEQYF.

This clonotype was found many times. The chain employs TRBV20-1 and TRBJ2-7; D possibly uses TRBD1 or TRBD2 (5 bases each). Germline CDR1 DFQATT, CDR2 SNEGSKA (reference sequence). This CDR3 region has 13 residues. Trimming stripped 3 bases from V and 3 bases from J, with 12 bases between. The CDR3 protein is CSASEMGDYEQYF. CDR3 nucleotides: TGCAGTGCTAGTGAGATGGGGGACTACGAGCAGTACTTC.

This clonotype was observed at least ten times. This CDR3 reads CASSLGTGGGYEQYF. Written as DNA, the CDR3 is TGTGCCAGCAGCCTTGGGACAGGGGGCGGCTACGAGCAGTACTTC. This sequence joins TRBV11-2 and TRBJ2-7; 12 positions agree with TRBD1. The CDR3 is 15 amino acids. Germline-derived CDR1 and CDR2 are SGHAT and FQNNGV. The junction had 5 bases not matched to a gene; V was cut back by 5 bases and J by 3 bases.

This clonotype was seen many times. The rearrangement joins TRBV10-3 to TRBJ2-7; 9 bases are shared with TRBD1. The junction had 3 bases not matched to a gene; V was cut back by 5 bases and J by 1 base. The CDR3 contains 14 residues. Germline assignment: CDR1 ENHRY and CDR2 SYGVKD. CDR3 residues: CAISPGTGSYEQYF. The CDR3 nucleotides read TGTGCCATCAGTCCCGGGACAGGGTCCTACGAGCAGTACTTC.

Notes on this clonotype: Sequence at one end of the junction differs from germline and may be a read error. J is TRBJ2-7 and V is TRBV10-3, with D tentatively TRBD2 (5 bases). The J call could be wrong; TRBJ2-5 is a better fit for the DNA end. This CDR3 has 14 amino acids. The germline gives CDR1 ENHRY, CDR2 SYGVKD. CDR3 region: CASSSQLGWETQYF. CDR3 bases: TGTGCCAGCAGTTCGCAACTAGGTTGGGAGACCCAGTACTTC.

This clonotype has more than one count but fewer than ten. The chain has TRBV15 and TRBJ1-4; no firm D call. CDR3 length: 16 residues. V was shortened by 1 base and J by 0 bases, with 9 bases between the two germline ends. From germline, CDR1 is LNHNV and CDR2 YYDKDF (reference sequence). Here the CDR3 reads CATSRAQTATNEKLFF. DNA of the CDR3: TGTGCCACCAGCAGAGCCCAGACGGCAACTAATGAAAAACTGTTTTTT.

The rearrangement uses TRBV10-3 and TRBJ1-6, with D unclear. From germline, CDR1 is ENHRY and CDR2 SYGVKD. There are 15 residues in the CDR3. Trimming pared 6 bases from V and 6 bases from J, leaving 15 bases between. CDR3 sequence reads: CAISPGRHSNSPLHF. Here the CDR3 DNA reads TGTGCCATCAGCCCCGGGCGACACTCTAATTCACCCCTCCACTTT.

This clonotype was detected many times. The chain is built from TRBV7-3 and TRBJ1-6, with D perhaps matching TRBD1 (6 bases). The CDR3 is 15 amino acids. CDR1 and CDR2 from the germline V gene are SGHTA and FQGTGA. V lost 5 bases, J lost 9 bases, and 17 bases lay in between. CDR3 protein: CASSRWGTGSSPLHF. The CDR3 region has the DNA TGTGCCAGCAGCCGGTGGGGAACAGGGTCTTCACCCCTCCACTTT.

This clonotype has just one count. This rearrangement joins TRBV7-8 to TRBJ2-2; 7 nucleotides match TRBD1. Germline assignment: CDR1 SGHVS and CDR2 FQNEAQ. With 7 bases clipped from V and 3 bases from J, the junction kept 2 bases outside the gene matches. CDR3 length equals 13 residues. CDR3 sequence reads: CASTGQHTGELFF. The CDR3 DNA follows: TGTGCCAGCACGGGACAGCACACCGGGGAGCTGTTTTTT.

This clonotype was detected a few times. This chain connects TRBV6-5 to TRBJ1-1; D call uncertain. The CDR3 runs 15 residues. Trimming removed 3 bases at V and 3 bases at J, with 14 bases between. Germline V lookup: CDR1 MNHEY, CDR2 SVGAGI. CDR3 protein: CASSYPPDWDTEAFF. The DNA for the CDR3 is TGTGCCAGCAGTTATCCCCCCGATTGGGACACTGAAGCTTTCTTT.

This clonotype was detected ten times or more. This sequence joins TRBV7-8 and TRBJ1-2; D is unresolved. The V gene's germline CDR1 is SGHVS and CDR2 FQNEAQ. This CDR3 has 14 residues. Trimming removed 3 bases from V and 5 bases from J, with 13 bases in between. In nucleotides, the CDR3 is TGTGCCAGCAGCTTGGGGAGAAGACTTTATGGCTACACCTTC. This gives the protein CASSLGRRLYGYTF.

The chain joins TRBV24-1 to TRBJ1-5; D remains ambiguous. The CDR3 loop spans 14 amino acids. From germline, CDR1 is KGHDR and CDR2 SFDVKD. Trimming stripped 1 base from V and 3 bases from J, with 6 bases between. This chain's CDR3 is CATSDFGVNQPQHF. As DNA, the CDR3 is TGTGCCACCAGTGATTTTGGCGTCAATCAGCCCCAGCATTTT.

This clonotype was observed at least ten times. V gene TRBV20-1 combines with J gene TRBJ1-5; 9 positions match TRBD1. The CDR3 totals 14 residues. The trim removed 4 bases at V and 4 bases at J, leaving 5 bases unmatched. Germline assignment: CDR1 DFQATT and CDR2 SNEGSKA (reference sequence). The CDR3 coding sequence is TGCAGTGCTACCGGACAGGGGCCGAATCAGCCCCAGCATTTT. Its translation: CSATGQGPNQPQHF.

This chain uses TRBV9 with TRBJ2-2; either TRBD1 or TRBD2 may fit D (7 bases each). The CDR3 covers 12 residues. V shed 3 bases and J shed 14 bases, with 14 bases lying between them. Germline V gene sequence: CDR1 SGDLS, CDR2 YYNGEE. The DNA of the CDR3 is TGTGCCAGCAGCGCAGGGGGGGGGCCCCTGTTTTTT. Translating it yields CASSAGGGPLFF.

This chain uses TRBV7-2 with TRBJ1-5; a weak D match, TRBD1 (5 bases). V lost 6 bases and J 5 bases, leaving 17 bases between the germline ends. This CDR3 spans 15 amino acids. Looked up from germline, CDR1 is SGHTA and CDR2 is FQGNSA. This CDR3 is CASSPVSGAYQPQHF. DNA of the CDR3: TGTGCCAGCAGTCCCGTAAGCGGGGCTTATCAGCCCCAGCATTTT.

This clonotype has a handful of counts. The CDR3 region is CASSGTPTAELYEQYF. As DNA, the CDR3 is TGTGCCAGCAGTGGGACACCCACCGCGGAGCTCTACGAGCAGTACTTC. The chain carries TRBV5-6 and TRBJ2-7, with D perhaps TRBD1 (6 bases). Trimming shortened V by 5 bases and J by 3 bases, and 21 bases separated the two germline ends. Germline V gene data show CDR1 as SGHDT and CDR2 as YYEEEE. There are 16 residues in the CDR3.

The CDR3 spells CASSQDPGSIYGYTF. CDR3 bases: TGCGCCAGCAGCCAAGATCCAGGGTCTATCTATGGCTACACCTTC. The chain has TRBV4-3 and TRBJ1-2; D is perhaps TRBD1 (5 bases). In germline, CDR1 is LGHNA, CDR2 YSLEER. The V gene lost 0 bases and the J gene lost 4 bases, with 12 bases spanning the gap. The CDR3 is 15 residues long.

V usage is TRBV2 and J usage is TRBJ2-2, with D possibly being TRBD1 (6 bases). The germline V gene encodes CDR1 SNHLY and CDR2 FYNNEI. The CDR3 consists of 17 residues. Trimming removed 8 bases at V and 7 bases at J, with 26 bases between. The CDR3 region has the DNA TGTGCCAGCCTACGGACAGCTATCGGGGATCCGGGCGGGGAGCTGTTTTTT. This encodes CASLRTAIGDPGGELFF.